This T cell receptor (beta chain) stems from a study of blood T cell repertoires in COVID-19. Study summary: The origin of the acute and convalescent COVID-19 samples was the United States, Italy and Spain. T cells, B-cell-depleted T cells, or PBMCs supplied cDNA or gDNA.

In the study's own analysis: For nucleated cells, counts were estimated from reference gene primer amplification. Assay: immunoSEQ multiplex PCR; the TCRdb copy retains only in-frame clones and omits some. The V and J calls and clone size were taken over from that table, and D and trimming were inferred from the DNA. There are approximately 210,000 clones in the sample; roughly 90% occur only once, and 2.2% lies in the top ten. V lost 2 bases, J lost 7 bases, and 9 bases lay in between. The CDR3 length is 14 residues. The germline V gene encodes CDR1 SEHNR and CDR2 FQNEAQ (reference sequence). This chain joins TRBV7-9 and TRBJ1-6; the D is unclear. This receptor was obtained from a man aged 30-40 years who had recovered from COVID-19. The sample was peripheral blood. Here the CDR3 reads CASSLLGSNSPLHF. CDR3 nucleotide sequence: TGTGCCAGCAGCTTACTCGGGTCCAATTCACCCCTCCACTTT.